This T cell receptor (beta chain) originates from a study of yellow fever vaccine responses in identical twins (dated by TCRdb to 2017 to 2018). A note on the overall study: In the study, vaccine-responding T cell clones were precisely tracked in identical twins.

As to this clonotype: Its antigen specificity is not known. It has no much larger one-base neighbor in the sample; base qualities were not kept.

Library method: RT-PCR. TCRdb names Illumina HiSeq 2500 as the instrument used. TCRdb reworked the public reads: Q25 trimming with fastp, MiXCR clone assembly, productive beta chains retained. A single entry per CDR3 protein holds the most common genes and DNA from its merged rows. Across this sample there are some 14,000 distinct CDR3 sequences, with around 84% seen only once. The leading ten clones occupy 0.65% to 0.7% of the sample. The paper as a whole reports these results and caveats: The T cell response to vaccination in identical twins was reported by the authors to appear partly convergent and partly personalized.

Here V drops 1 base and J drops 7 bases, and the junction holds 3 bases not matched to any gene. The CDR1 and CDR2 encoded by the germline V gene are SGHAT and FQNNGV. The CDR3 spans 14 residues, from the cysteine through the phenylalanine. This entry keeps only the CDR3 DNA: 42 bases, framed from base 1. The chain links TRBV11-2 with TRBJ1-1, with 10 bases matching TRBD1. The sample in question was T cells from blood (PBMCs), unsorted or a sorted subset (not recorded which), obtained before or after yellow fever vaccination (not recorded which). The receptor was derived from a woman aged 18-30 years who received the yellow fever vaccine. Donor details come from another sample of the same person, matched by shared clones. The CDR3 loop reads CASSLGQGAIEAFF. The nucleotide sequence is given as TGTGCCAGCAGCTTAGGACAGGGGGCCATTGAAGCTTTCTTT.